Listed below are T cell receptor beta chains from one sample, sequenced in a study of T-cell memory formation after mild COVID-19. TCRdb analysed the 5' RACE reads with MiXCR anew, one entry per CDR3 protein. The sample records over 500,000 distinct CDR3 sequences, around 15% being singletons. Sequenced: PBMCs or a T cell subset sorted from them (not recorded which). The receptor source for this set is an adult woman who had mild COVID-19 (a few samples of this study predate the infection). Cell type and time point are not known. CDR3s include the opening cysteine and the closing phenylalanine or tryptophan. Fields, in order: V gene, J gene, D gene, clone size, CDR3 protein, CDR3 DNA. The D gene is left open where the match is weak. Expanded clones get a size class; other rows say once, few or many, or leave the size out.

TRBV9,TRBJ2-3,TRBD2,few,CASSFRLAAPTDTQYF,TGTGCCAGCAGCTTCCGACTAGCGGCCCCGACAGATACGCAGTATTTT
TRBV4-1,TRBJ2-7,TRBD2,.,CASSFGTISYEQYF,TGCGCCAGCAGCTTCGGGACTATCTCCTACGAGCAGTACTTC
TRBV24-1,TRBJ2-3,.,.,CATSDIGGPDTQYF,TGTGCCACCAGTGATATCGGGGGACCAGATACGCAGTATTTT
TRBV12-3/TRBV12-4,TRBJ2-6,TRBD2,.,CASSMTSGRAGANVLTF,TGTGCCAGCAGCATGACTAGCGGGAGGGCAGGGGCCAACGTCCTGACTTTC
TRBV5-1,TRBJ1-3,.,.,CASSPGTVGNTIYF,TGCGCCAGCAGCCCCGGGACGGTTGGAAACACCATATATTTT
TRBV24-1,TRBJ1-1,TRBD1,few,CATSDLGPQGRAFF,TGTGCCACCAGTGATTTGGGTCCACAGGGGAGAGCTTTCTTT
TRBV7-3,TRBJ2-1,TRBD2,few,CASSLGLAGGRGEQFF,TGTGCCAGCAGCTTGGGGCTAGCGGGGGGGCGAGGTGAGCAGTTCTTC
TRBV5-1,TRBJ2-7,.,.,CASSWRPGLPSGYEQYF,TGCGCCAGCAGCTGGAGACCAGGACTGCCGAGCGGCTACGAGCAGTACTTC
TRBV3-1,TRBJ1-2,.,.,CASSRDSDLYGYTF,TGTGCCAGCAGCCGTGACAGCGACCTCTATGGCTACACCTTC
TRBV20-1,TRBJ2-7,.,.,CSARGGVSYEQYF,TGCAGTGCTAGGGGCGGGGTCTCCTACGAGCAGTACTTC
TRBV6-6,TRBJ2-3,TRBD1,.,CASSSDRGPDTQYF,TGTGCCAGCAGTTCGGACAGGGGCCCAGATACGCAGTATTTT
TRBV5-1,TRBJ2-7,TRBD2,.,CASSLLSGRATYEQYF,TGCGCCAGCAGCTTGCTTAGCGGGAGAGCAACCTACGAGCAGTACTTC
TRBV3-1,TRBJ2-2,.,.,CASSQDLGVVGTGELFF,TGTGCCAGCAGCCAAGATCTCGGGGTCGTAGGCACCGGGGAGCTGTTTTTT
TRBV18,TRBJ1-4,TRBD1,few,CASSPGQGAEKLFF,TGTGCCAGCTCACCGGGACAGGGGGCCGAAAAACTGTTTTTT
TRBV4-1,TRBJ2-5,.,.,CASSQEQQPFQETQYF,TGCGCCAGCAGCCAAGAACAGCAGCCGTTTCAAGAGACCCAGTACTTC
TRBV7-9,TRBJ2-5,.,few,CASSLSLQETQYF,TGTGCCAGCAGCTTATCCTTGCAAGAGACCCAGTACTTC
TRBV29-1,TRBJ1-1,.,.,CSVAGVNTEAFF,TGCAGCGTTGCAGGGGTGAACACTGAAGCTTTCTTT
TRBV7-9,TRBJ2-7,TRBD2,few,CASLGLASYEQYF,TGTGCCAGCTTGGGACTAGCGTCGTACGAGCAGTACTTC
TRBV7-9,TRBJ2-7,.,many,CASRSRGDEQYF,TGTGCCAGCAGATCCCGGGGAGACGAGCAGTACTTC
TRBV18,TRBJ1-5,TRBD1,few,CASSRGTGEQPQHF,TGTGCCAGCTCACGTGGGACAGGGGAACAGCCCCAGCATTTT
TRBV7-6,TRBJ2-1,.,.,CASSLAGLPGNEQFF,TGTGCCAGCAGCTTAGCGGGACTCCCGGGAAATGAGCAGTTCTTC
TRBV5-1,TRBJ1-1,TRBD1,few,CASSPTTGAATEAFF,TGCGCCAGCAGCCCCACCACAGGGGCGGCCACTGAAGCTTTCTTT
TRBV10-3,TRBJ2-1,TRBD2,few,CAIRPGRGIVSSYNEQFF,TGTGCCATCAGGCCGGGGCGGGGGATTGTGAGCTCCTACAATGAGCAGTTCTTC
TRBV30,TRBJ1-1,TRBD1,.,CAWRPTGQAFGAFF,TGTGCCTGGAGACCGACAGGACAGGCGTTCGGAGCTTTCTTT
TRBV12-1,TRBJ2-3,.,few,CASSFVRGYTDTQYF,TGTGCCAGCAGCTTTGTTCGCGGCTACACAGATACGCAGTATTTT
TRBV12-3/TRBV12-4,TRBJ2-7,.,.,CASSLYGGTYEQYF,TGTGCCAGCAGTTTGTACGGAGGGACCTACGAGCAGTACTTC
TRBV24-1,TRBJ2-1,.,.,CATSTAATVGQFF,TGTGCCACCAGTACGGCGGCCACCGTGGGGCAGTTCTTC
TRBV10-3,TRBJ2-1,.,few,CAISESLGSKGELTPVLEEQFF,TGTGCCATCAGTGAGTCACTAGGGAGTAAAGGGGAACTCACACCGGTTCTGGAGGAGCAGTTCTTC
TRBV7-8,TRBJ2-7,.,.,CASSLASTSLGYEQYF,TGTGCCAGCAGCTTAGCGTCTACCTCTCTGGGCTACGAGCAGTACTTC
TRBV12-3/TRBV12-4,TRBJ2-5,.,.,CASSLALAVQETQYF,TGTGCCAGCAGTTTAGCACTAGCAGTTCAAGAGACCCAGTACTTC
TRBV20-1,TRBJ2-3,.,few,CSARDYRDTDTQYF,TGCAGTGCTAGAGATTACAGGGACACAGATACGCAGTATTTT
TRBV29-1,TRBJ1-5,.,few,CSVPGEKKSWEPQHF,TGCAGCGTTCCCGGAGAGAAGAAATCTTGGGAGCCCCAGCATTTT
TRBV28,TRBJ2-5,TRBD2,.,CASALAGGQETQYF,TGTGCCAGCGCTCTAGCGGGAGGCCAAGAGACCCAGTACTTC
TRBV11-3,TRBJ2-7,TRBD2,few,CASSLSLAGVHEQYF,TGTGCCAGCAGCTTGAGTCTAGCGGGAGTTCACGAGCAGTACTTC
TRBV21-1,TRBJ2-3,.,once,CASSNETGPTDTQYF,TGTGCCAGCAGCAATGAAACAGGGCCCACAGATACGCAGTATTTT
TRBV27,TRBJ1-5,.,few,CASSLSSGSQPQHF,TGTGCCAGCAGTTTATCCTCAGGGAGTCAGCCCCAGCATTTT
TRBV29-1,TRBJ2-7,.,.,CSVEALSGTYEQYF,TGCAGCGTTGAAGCTCTCAGCGGAACGTACGAGCAGTACTTC
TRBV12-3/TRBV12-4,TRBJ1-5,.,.,CASSFYGGQPQHF,TGTGCCAGCAGTTTTTATGGGGGTCAGCCCCAGCATTTT
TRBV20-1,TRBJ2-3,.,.,CSASGQIRTDTQYF,TGCAGTGCTAGTGGACAGATTCGCACAGATACGCAGTATTTT